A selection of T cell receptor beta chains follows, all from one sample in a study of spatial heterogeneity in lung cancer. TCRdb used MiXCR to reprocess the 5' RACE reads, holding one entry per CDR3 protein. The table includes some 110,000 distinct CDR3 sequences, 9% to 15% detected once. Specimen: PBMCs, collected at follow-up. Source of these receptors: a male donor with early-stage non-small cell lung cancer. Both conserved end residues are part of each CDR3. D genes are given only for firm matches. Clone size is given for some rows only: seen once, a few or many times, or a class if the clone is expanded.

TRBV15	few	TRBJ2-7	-	TGTGCCACCTCCAGGGATGCCTACGAGCAGTACTTC	CATSRDAYEQYF
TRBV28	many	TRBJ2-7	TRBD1	TGTGCCATTTTGGGCATAGGGACAGGGGGTTACGAGCAGTACTTC	CAILGIGTGGYEQYF
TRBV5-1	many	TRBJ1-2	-	TGCGCCAGCAGCTTGTCCTTCTCTAACTATGGCTACACCTTC	CASSLSFSNYGYTF
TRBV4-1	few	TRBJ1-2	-	TGCGCCAGCAGCCAAGATCAGGGCGGTCGGGTCTATGGCTACACCTTC	CASSQDQGGRVYGYTF
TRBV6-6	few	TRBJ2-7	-	TGTGCCAGCACCCACATGGACAGTGGCGAGCAGTACTTC	CASTHMDSGEQYF
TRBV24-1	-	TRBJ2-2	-	TGTGCCACCAGTGACCCATCAAGCCCTGGGCCCGGGTTCGCCGGGGAGCTGTTTTTT	CATSDPSSPGPGFAGELFF
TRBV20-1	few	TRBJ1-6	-	TGCAGTGCTTCGTTGGGGGGCTTGGATTCACCCCTCCACTTT	CSASLGGLDSPLHF
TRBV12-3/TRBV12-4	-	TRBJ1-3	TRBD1	TGTGCCAGCAGTTTGGGGACAGGGTTGGACACCATATATTTT	CASSLGTGLDTIYF
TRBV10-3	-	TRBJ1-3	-	TGTGCCATCCTCAGGGCAGCTGGAAACACCATATATTTT	CAILRAAGNTIYF
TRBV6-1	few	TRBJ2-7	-	TGTGCCAGCAGTGAAGCCGGGGTGAGCGAGCAGTACTTC	CASSEAGVSEQYF
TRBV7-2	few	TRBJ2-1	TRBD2	TGTGCCAGCACCTGGACTAGCGGGGGGACTAATGAGCAGTTCTTC	CASTWTSGGTNEQFF
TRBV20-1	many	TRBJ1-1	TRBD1	TGCAGTGCTAGAAGGACAGGGGAAAACACTGAAGCTTTCTTT	CSARRTGENTEAFF
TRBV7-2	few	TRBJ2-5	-	TGTGCCAGCAGCTCAAGAGGTCCGACCGGGGAGACCCAGTACTTC	CASSSRGPTGETQYF
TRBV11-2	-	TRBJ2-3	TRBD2	TGTGCCAGCAGCTCCCTAGCGGGAGACACAGATACGCAGTATTTT	CASSSLAGDTDTQYF